This TCR beta chain originates from a study of T-cell memory formation after mild COVID-19. Study details: TCR clusters largely stayed donor specific. General study points: CD4+ contracting clones were mainly CM and EM; CD8+ ones, EMRA.

TCRdb independently ran MiXCR on the 5' RACE reads; one entry per CDR3 protein. The repertoire holds roughly 580,000 distinct CDR3 sequences, more than 15% seen once, with around 12% in the top ten. In regard to this clonotype: The antigen is unknown.

Trimming took 5 bases from V and 2 from J, leaving 18 bases between them. This CDR3 contains 16 residues. Germline V gene data show CDR1 as SEHNR and CDR2 as FQNEAQ (reference sequence). Sequenced: PBMCs or a T cell subset sorted from them (not recorded which). The J gene is TRBJ1-1, the V gene TRBV7-9; D unresolved. The source of this sequence is an adult woman who had mild COVID-19 (a few samples of this study predate the infection). Cell type and time point are not known. In nucleotides, the CDR3 is TGTGCCAGCAGCCCCCTAGGCCCCACAGATAACACTGAAGCTTTCTTT. Amino acid sequence: CASSPLGPTDNTEAFF.